The clone carrying this TCR beta chain has just one count. This entry belongs to a study of OX40 agonist ivuxolimab in advanced cancers. V lost 2 bases to trimming and J lost 0 bases, with 5 bases between them. CDR1 MGHDK and CDR2 SYGVNS come from the germline V gene. The length of the CDR3 is 13 residues. The data were produced by immunoSEQ multiplex PCR, yet TCRdb's version contains in-frame clones alone and is incomplete. Here the sample spans around 57,000 clones, roughly 85% being singletons. The V gene is TRBV25-1, the J gene TRBJ2-7; D is uncertain. The source is an adult with an advanced solid tumor such as melanoma, head and neck, liver or kidney cancer. The source material was CD4+ or CD8+ T cells sorted from blood, sampled in a trial of the OX40 agonist ivuxolimab. The CDR3 bases are TGTGCCAGCAGTGAAATAAGCTCCTACGAGCAGTACTTC. Translation gives CASSEISSYEQYF.